This note documents a single T cell receptor beta chain sequence. Antigen: not known. This specimen comes from a study of T cell responses to AZD1222 COVID-19 vaccine. The germline V gene encodes CDR1 KGHDR and CDR2 SFDVKD. The CDR3 length is 15 residues. Losses at the gene ends were 3 bases for V and 8 bases for J; bases not matched to a gene: 3. Overall study results and limits: Two doses of AZD1222 preceded a rise in Spike-specific TCR breadth and depth.

The data were produced by immunoSEQ multiplex PCR, yet TCRdb's version contains in-frame clones alone and is incomplete. In the table there are roughly 140,000 clones, roughly nine tenths of which are singletons. Specimen: peripheral blood, collected 28 days after the second AZD1222 dose. The TCR originated in an adult who received the AZD1222 COVID-19 vaccine. The V gene is TRBV24-1, the J gene TRBJ1-6; 10 positions agree with TRBD1. The CDR3 sequence is CATSDPTGGDSPLHF. CDR3 nucleotide sequence: TGTGCCACCAGTGATCCGACAGGGGGCGATTCACCCCTCCACTTT.